Below are 3 T cell receptor beta chains sequenced from a single sample in a study of T cells in Graves' hyperthyroidism and ophthalmopathy. Authors of the study amplified TCR beta CDR3 regions from RNA transcripts. In the first-round RT-PCR of the TCR CDR3, the HTBI primer set was used. TCRdb itself ran the multiplex PCR reads through MiXCR, one entry per CDR3 protein. The table shows about half a million distinct CDR3 sequences, with less than 25% occurring only once. Sequencing was performed on blood. These receptors were obtained from a woman between 25 and 40 years old with Graves' ophthalmopathy.

This clonotype was seen a handful of times. The V gene is TRBV25-1, the J gene TRBJ2-7; a possible D gene is TRBD2 (6 bases). The CDR3 has 14 residues. Germline CDR1 reads MGHDK; CDR2 reads SYGVNS. Trimming stripped 10 bases from V and 2 bases from J, with 18 bases between. The CDR3 reads CATGNEEGAYEQYF. The CDR3 DNA sequence: TGTGCCACAGGAAATGAGGAGGGAGCCTACGAGCAGTACTTC.

This rearrangement joins TRBV6-2 or TRBV6-3 to TRBJ1-5, with D possibly TRBD1 on 6 matching bases. Germline V lookup: CDR1 MNHEY, CDR2 SVGEGT. The V end lost 5 bases, the J end lost 0 bases, and 20 bases lay between the germline ends. The CDR3 loop spans 18 amino acids. CDR3 DNA: TGTGCCAGCAGTAACCTCCAGGACAGATATTATAGCAATCAGCCCCAGCATTTT. This sequence encodes CASSNLQDRYYSNQPQHF.

This clonotype occurred many times. J is TRBJ1-2 and V is TRBV19; perhaps TRBD1 as D (5 bases). The CDR3 sequence is 16 residues long. Germline lookup yields CDR1 LNHDA and CDR2 SQIVND (reference sequence). Trimming took 5 bases from V and 0 from J, leaving 16 bases between them. CDR3 nucleotides: TGTGCCAGTAGTCCGTCCCCCAGGGACGCTAACTATGGCTACACCTTC. This gives the protein CASSPSPRDANYGYTF.